One and the same sample provided the 21 T cell receptor beta chains below, sequenced in a study of cytomegalovirus exposure and HLA in healthy donors. Both 60 Vbeta primers and 13 Jbeta primers went into the PCR. Generated by immunoSEQ multiplex PCR, the TCRdb table keeps only in-frame clones and is missing some. The sample shows approximately 180,000 clones, approximately 70% of them seen only once. The sequencing sample was made of PBMCs. The source is a human donor in good health.

The chain recombines TRBV7-3 with TRBJ2-7; D is possibly TRBD2 (5 bases). Between the trimmed V and J ends, which lost 5 bases and 0 bases, there was a span of 14 bases. The CDR3 totals 15 residues. Germline CDR1 SGHTA, CDR2 FQGTGA. The CDR3 coding sequence is TGTGCCAGCAGCCCATCCCACCGGGACTCCTACGAGCAGTACTTC. Residues: CASSPSHRDSYEQYF.

The rearrangement links TRBV10-3 to TRBJ2-7; D is ambiguous. Trimming removed 2 bases at V and 0 bases at J, with 5 bases between. Germline V lookup: CDR1 ENHRY, CDR2 SYGVKD. The CDR3 is made up of 13 amino acids. CDR3 in DNA: TGTGCCATCAGTGAGCGGAGCTCCTACGAGCAGTACTTC. This gives the protein CAISERSSYEQYF.

The CDR3 DNA reads TGTGCCAGCAGCTTAGCAGCGGGGTGGGATGAGCAGTTCTTC. This sequence encodes CASSLAAGWDEQFF. The chain joins TRBV7-9 to TRBJ2-1; 7 nucleotides align to TRBD2. V was pared by 0 bases and J by 8 bases, with 4 bases of the junction left unmatched. From germline, CDR1 is SEHNR and CDR2 FQNEAQ (reference sequence). The CDR3 length is 14 residues.

This clone turned up a few times. The gene calls are TRBV30 and TRBJ1-1, with D perhaps matching TRBD1 (5 bases). V was shortened by 2 bases and J by 1 base, with 8 bases between the two germline ends. CDR3 length equals 13 residues. Per germline, CDR1 GTSNPN and CDR2 SVGIG (reference sequence). The CDR3 region has the DNA TGTGCCTGGAGTCTGGGGCCGAACACTGAAGCTTTCTTT. This encodes CAWSLGPNTEAFF.

This clone was seen a few times. The chain employs TRBV5-4 and TRBJ1-5; TRBD1 aligns across 10 bases. The CDR3 covers 15 residues. The V segment lost 2 bases and the J segment 6 bases; nucleotides outside the gene matches: 5. The germline CDR1 and CDR2 sequences are SGHNT and YYREEE (reference sequence). CDR3 in amino acids: CASSFGTGEGQPQHF. The DNA of the CDR3 is TGTGCCAGCAGCTTCGGGACAGGGGAAGGTCAGCCCCAGCATTTT.

This clone was seen a few times. J is TRBJ1-2 and V is TRBV30; 10 bases line up with TRBD1. With 8 bases clipped from V and 3 bases from J, the junction kept 6 bases outside the gene matches. Germline V gene sequence: CDR1 GTSNPN, CDR2 SVGIG (reference sequence). The CDR3 totals 13 residues. CDR3 DNA: TGTGCCGGAAGGACAGGGGGGGACTATGGCTACACCTTC. Its protein is CAGRTGGDYGYTF.

J is TRBJ1-2 and V is TRBV6-1, with a tentative D call TRBD1 (5 bases). The CDR3 consists of 14 residues. Germline lookup yields CDR1 MNHNS and CDR2 SASEGT. V was trimmed by 3 bases and J by 9 bases, leaving 17 bases between them. CDR3 nucleotides: TGTGCCAGCAGTGAGCGGGACTTGAGGATGCGCTACACCTTC. Protein sequence: CASSERDLRMRYTF.

This clone was detected a few times. The junction differs from germline at one of its ends, possibly a read error. This sequence joins TRBV7-7 and TRBJ2-3, with a possible D match to TRBD2 (5 bases). The CDR3 totals 13 residues. In germline, CDR1 is SSHAT, CDR2 FNYEAQ (reference sequence). The CDR3 nucleotides are TGTGCTAGCAGCTTAGGTCGGGGAGATACGCAGTATTTT. It codes for CASSLGRGDTQYF.

This clone showed up just a few times. The rearrangement joins TRBV6-5 to TRBJ2-7; D remains ambiguous. The V end lost 6 bases, the J end lost 1 base, and 10 bases lay between the germline ends. CDR1 and CDR2 from the germline V gene are MNHEY and SVGAGI. This CDR3 has 13 amino acids. CDR3 sequence (DNA): TGTGCCAGCAGCCCTCAGGATTCCTACGAGCAGTACTTC. Its translation: CASSPQDSYEQYF.

The V call is TRBV30, the J call TRBJ1-3; D unresolved. Between the trimmed V and J ends, which lost 3 bases and 5 bases, there was a span of 14 bases. Germline V gene sequence: CDR1 GTSNPN, CDR2 SVGIG (reference sequence). The CDR3 is 14 amino acids. CDR3 sequence: CAWSPSGLRNTIYF. In nucleotides, the CDR3 is TGTGCCTGGAGCCCGTCAGGCCTCAGAAACACCATATATTTT.

This chain joins TRBV7-8 and TRBJ1-5; 8 nucleotides match TRBD1. Germline V gene lookup returns CDR1 SGHVS and CDR2 FQNEAQ. This CDR3 contains 15 residues. V dropped 4 bases and J dropped 6; count of bases not matched to a gene: 8. As DNA, the CDR3 is TGTGCCAGCAGCTCGACAGGGGACGCGGGTCAGCCCCAGCATTTT. Protein: CASSSTGDAGQPQHF.

This chain links TRBV4-1 with TRBJ2-7; 10 positions agree with TRBD1. V shed 5 bases, J shed 7 bases, and the junction held 11 bases outside the gene matches. The germline V gene has CDR1 MGHRA and CDR2 YSYEKL. This CDR3 has 15 residues. CDR3 in DNA: TGCGCCAGCAGCGGCCCCGGGACAGGGGTTTCTGAGCAGTACTTC. Protein: CASSGPGTGVSEQYF.

J is TRBJ2-5 and V is TRBV11-1; 8 bases map to TRBD2. The CDR3 runs 14 residues. The trim removed 7 bases at V and 5 bases at J, leaving 9 bases unmatched. The germline gives CDR1 SGHAT, CDR2 FQDESV (reference sequence). CDR3 in DNA: TGTGCCAGCACCCCTCGAGGACTAGCTGAGACCCAGTACTTC. Translated: CASTPRGLAETQYF.

The rearrangement uses TRBV30 and TRBJ2-2; D ambiguous. CDR3 size: 14 residues. Germline V gives CDR1 GTSNPN, CDR2 SVGIG (reference sequence). The V and J ends lost 3 bases and 0 bases respectively, with 8 bases between them. In DNA, the CDR3 is TGTGCCTGGAGCTATGGTCCGAACACCGGGGAGCTGTTTTTT. Protein product: CAWSYGPNTGELFF.

This clone was seen more than once but under ten times. The rearrangement links TRBV10-1 to TRBJ2-7, with 7 nucleotides matching TRBD1. The CDR3 has 17 residues. Germline CDR1 and CDR2: WNHNN and SYGVQD (reference sequence). V was pared by 6 bases and J by 6 bases, with 20 bases of the junction left unmatched. CDR3 amino acids: CASSQGPRTGAPSEQYF. DNA for the CDR3: TGCGCCAGCAGCCAAGGGCCCAGAACAGGGGCCCCTAGCGAGCAGTACTTC.

This chain links TRBV27 with TRBJ1-1; D remains ambiguous. The length of the CDR3 is 13 residues. V lost 8 bases, J lost 0 bases, and 10 bases lay in between. Germline V gene sequence: CDR1 MNHEY, CDR2 SMNVEV (reference sequence). The CDR3 DNA sequence: TGTGCCAGCCACGCGGGTTTGAACACTGAAGCTTTCTTT. It encodes CASHAGLNTEAFF.

The chain carries TRBV19 and TRBJ1-6; TRBD1 matches at 7 bases. Trimming took 7 bases from V and 8 from J; bases not matched to a gene: 11. This CDR3 is 15 amino acids long. Germline loops: CDR1 LNHDA, CDR2 SQIVND (reference sequence). In nucleotides, the CDR3 is TGTGCCAGTACCCGACCCGGGCAGGGGGATTCACCCCTCCACTTT. Protein sequence: CASTRPGQGDSPLHF.

The V call is TRBV5-5, the J call TRBJ1-1, with D possibly being TRBD1 (5 bases). This CDR3 has 16 amino acids. The ends were cut back, 2 bases at V and 2 bases at J, with 16 bases in the middle. Germline V gives CDR1 SGHKS, CDR2 YYEKEE (reference sequence). CDR3 DNA: TGTGCCAGCAGCTTAGGGGCCGGACGTTTTAACACTGAAGCTTTCTTT. Amino acid sequence: CASSLGAGRFNTEAFF.

The V and J genes are TRBV27 and TRBJ1-5; possibly TRBD1 for D (5 bases). V was shortened by 6 bases and J by 0 bases, with 9 bases between the two germline ends. Per germline, CDR1 MNHEY and CDR2 SMNVEV (reference sequence). This CDR3 has 14 amino acids. CDR3 residues: CASRDGGSNQPQHF. The DNA of the CDR3 is TGTGCCAGCAGGGACGGGGGTAGCAATCAGCCCCAGCATTTT.

The rearrangement links TRBV5-1 to TRBJ1-1, with 8 bases lining up with TRBD1. The CDR3 runs 18 residues. Germline V gene data show CDR1 as SGHRS and CDR2 as YFSETQ. V lost 2 bases and J lost 2; bases outside the gene matches: 14. Here the CDR3 DNA reads TGCGCCAGCAGCTTCCTTTGGGCGTGGCAGGGGGCCAACACTGAAGCTTTCTTT. It specifies CASSFLWAWQGANTEAFF.

This clone has a single count. CDR3 sequence: CASGGGPENEQFF. For the CDR3, the DNA is TGTGCCAGCGGAGGGGGCCCGGAGAATGAGCAGTTCTTC. The chain employs TRBV7-2 and TRBJ2-1, with a possible D match to TRBD1 (7 bases). V was pared by 8 bases and J by 7 bases, with 15 bases between. Germline CDR1 SGHTA, CDR2 FQGNSA. CDR3 length: 13 amino acids.